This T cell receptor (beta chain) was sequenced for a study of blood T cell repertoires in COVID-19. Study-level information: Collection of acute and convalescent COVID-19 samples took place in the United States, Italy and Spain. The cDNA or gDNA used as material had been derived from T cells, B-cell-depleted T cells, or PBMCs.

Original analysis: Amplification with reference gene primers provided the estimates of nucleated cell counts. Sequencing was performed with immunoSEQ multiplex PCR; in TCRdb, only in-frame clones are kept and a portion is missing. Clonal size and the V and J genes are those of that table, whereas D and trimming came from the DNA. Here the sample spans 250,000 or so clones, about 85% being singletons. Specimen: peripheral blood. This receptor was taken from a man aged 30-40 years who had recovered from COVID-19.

The CDR3 DNA sequence: TGTGCCAGCTCACCTCGGGACTCTTGGACCGGGGAGCTGTTTTTT. Translation gives CASSPRDSWTGELFF. The chain recombines TRBV18 with TRBJ2-2; possibly TRBD2 for D (6 bases). V lost 3 bases to trimming and J lost 5 bases, with 13 bases between them. The CDR3 runs 15 residues. CDR1 KGHSH and CDR2 LQKENI come from the germline V gene.